The rows below give T cell receptor beta chains drawn from one sample of a study of T cell responses to AZD1222 COVID-19 vaccine. The method was immunoSEQ multiplex PCR; TCRdb's version includes in-frame clones alone and lacks a portion of them. The table lists about 150,000 clones, around 93% of them singletons, with around 4.4% in the top ten. Sequencing used peripheral blood, obtained on day 0 of AZD1222 vaccination. The receptors stem from an adult in good health. Both conserved end residues are part of each CDR3. The order of the fields is J gene, V gene, D gene, clone size, CDR3 protein, CDR3 DNA. The D gene is left open where the match is weak. The size of a clone is reported for some rows only, either as once, few or many, or as a class for expanded clones.

J gene: TRBJ2-7; V gene: TRBV7-2; D gene: TRBD2; clone size: .; CDR3 protein: CASSFGGLARVEQYF; CDR3 DNA: TGTGCCAGCAGCTTCGGTGGACTAGCGAGAGTCGAGCAGTACTTC
J gene: TRBJ1-5; V gene: TRBV28; D gene: TRBD1; clone size: .; CDR3 protein: CASSLPGQHNQPQHF; CDR3 DNA: TGTGCCAGCAGTTTGCCGGGACAGCACAATCAGCCCCAGCATTTT
J gene: TRBJ2-3; V gene: TRBV4-1; D gene: .; clone size: .; CDR3 protein: CASSQGGGGDTDTQYF; CDR3 DNA: TGCGCCAGCAGCCAGGGGGGCGGCGGAGACACAGATACGCAGTATTTT
J gene: TRBJ1-1; V gene: TRBV5-1; D gene: .; clone size: .; CDR3 protein: CASSLGTANTEAFF; CDR3 DNA: TGCGCCAGCAGCCTAGGGACGGCGAACACTGAAGCTTTCTTT
J gene: TRBJ2-2; V gene: TRBV4-2; D gene: TRBD1; clone size: .; CDR3 protein: CASSSLQGAGDTGELFF; CDR3 DNA: TGTGCCAGCAGCAGCCTTCAGGGGGCAGGGGACACCGGGGAGCTGTTTTTT
J gene: TRBJ2-7; V gene: TRBV5-1; D gene: .; clone size: .; CDR3 protein: CASSLWTGGASGTYEQYF; CDR3 DNA: TGCGCCAGCAGCCTTTGGACAGGGGGGGCTAGCGGGACCTACGAGCAGTACTTC
J gene: TRBJ2-7; V gene: TRBV3-1/TRBV3-2; D gene: TRBD1; clone size: .; CDR3 protein: CASSLQGPYYEQYF; CDR3 DNA: TGTGCCAGCAGTCTACAGGGGCCTTACTACGAGCAGTACTTC
J gene: TRBJ2-6; V gene: TRBV5-4; D gene: .; clone size: .; CDR3 protein: CASSLIDSGANVLTF; CDR3 DNA: TGTGCCAGCAGCTTGATAGACTCTGGGGCCAACGTCCTGACTTTC
J gene: TRBJ1-5; V gene: TRBV28; D gene: .; clone size: .; CDR3 protein: CASSLGGTPYQPQHF; CDR3 DNA: TGTGCCAGCAGCCTAGGGGGGACGCCCTATCAGCCCCAGCATTTT
J gene: TRBJ2-4; V gene: TRBV27; D gene: .; clone size: .; CDR3 protein: CASSPRVYVRDIQYF; CDR3 DNA: TGTGCCAGCAGCCCTAGGGTTTATGTGCGGGACATTCAGTACTTC
J gene: TRBJ2-7; V gene: TRBV6-2/TRBV6-3; D gene: .; clone size: once; CDR3 protein: CASSQGQQYF; CDR3 DNA: TGTGCCAGCAGTCAGGGACAGCAGTACTTC
J gene: TRBJ1-4; V gene: TRBV28; D gene: .; clone size: .; CDR3 protein: CASSLDLNEKLFF; CDR3 DNA: TGTGCCAGCAGTTTGGACCTTAATGAAAAACTGTTTTTT
J gene: TRBJ1-2; V gene: TRBV7-8; D gene: .; clone size: .; CDR3 protein: CASRSVVGRTTNYGYTF; CDR3 DNA: TGTGCCAGCAGGAGCGTCGTGGGCAGAACAACTAACTATGGCTACACCTTC
J gene: TRBJ1-5; V gene: TRBV25-1; D gene: .; clone size: once; CDR3 protein: CASSGGLSNQPQHF; CDR3 DNA: TGTGCCAGCAGTGGGGGCCTTAGCAATCAGCCCCAGCATTTT
J gene: TRBJ2-7; V gene: TRBV18; D gene: .; clone size: once; CDR3 protein: CASSPQAASYEQYF; CDR3 DNA: TGTGCCAGCTCACCACAAGCGGCCTCCTACGAGCAGTACTTC
J gene: TRBJ2-5; V gene: TRBV6-6; D gene: .; clone size: .; CDR3 protein: CASSYDSQETQYF; CDR3 DNA: TGTGCCAGCAGTTACGACAGTCAAGAGACCCAGTACTTC
J gene: TRBJ2-2; V gene: TRBV15; D gene: .; clone size: .; CDR3 protein: CATSRDPGPGELFF; CDR3 DNA: TGTGCCACCAGCAGAGATCCTGGCCCCGGGGAGCTGTTTTTT
J gene: TRBJ1-1; V gene: TRBV12-3/TRBV12-4; D gene: TRBD1; clone size: .; CDR3 protein: CASSRRGWAFF; CDR3 DNA: TGTGCCAGCAGCCGCAGGGGGTGGGCTTTCTTT
J gene: TRBJ1-1; V gene: TRBV7-3; D gene: TRBD1; clone size: .; CDR3 protein: CASSAPDRGVAEAFF; CDR3 DNA: TGTGCCAGCAGCGCTCCGGACAGGGGGGTGGCTGAAGCTTTCTTT
J gene: TRBJ2-3; V gene: TRBV5-6; D gene: .; clone size: .; CDR3 protein: CASSPKPALTDTQYF; CDR3 DNA: TGTGCCAGCAGCCCTAAGCCCGCCCTCACAGATACGCAGTATTTT
J gene: TRBJ2-1; V gene: TRBV19; D gene: TRBD2; clone size: .; CDR3 protein: CASTMGGGVTSGRYNEQFF; CDR3 DNA: TGTGCCAGTACGATGGGGGGTGGGGTGACTAGCGGGAGGTACAATGAGCAGTTCTTC
J gene: TRBJ2-7; V gene: TRBV4-1; D gene: TRBD1; clone size: .; CDR3 protein: CASSQLSGQGIYEQYF; CDR3 DNA: TGCGCCAGCAGCCAGCTTTCGGGACAGGGGATCTACGAGCAGTACTTC
J gene: TRBJ2-7; V gene: TRBV6-5; D gene: .; clone size: .; CDR3 protein: CASSFLLQGRGYEQYF; CDR3 DNA: TGTGCCAGCAGTTTCCTGCTTCAGGGGAGAGGGTACGAGCAGTACTTC
J gene: TRBJ2-4; V gene: TRBV13; D gene: .; clone size: once; CDR3 protein: CASRSTGLAKNIQYF; CDR3 DNA: TGTGCCAGCAGGTCCACAGGGCTAGCCAAAAACATTCAGTACTTC
J gene: TRBJ2-1; V gene: TRBV7-7; D gene: TRBD1; clone size: .; CDR3 protein: CASSLEAGGMEQFF; CDR3 DNA: TGTGCTAGCAGCTTAGAGGCAGGGGGCATGGAGCAGTTCTTC
J gene: TRBJ2-7; V gene: TRBV10-1; D gene: TRBD2; clone size: .; CDR3 protein: CASSGLGGTYEQYF; CDR3 DNA: TGCGCCAGCAGTGGTCTGGGGGGGACCTACGAGCAGTACTTC
J gene: TRBJ2-2; V gene: TRBV24-1; D gene: TRBD2; clone size: .; CDR3 protein: CATSDFVLAGGIGELFF; CDR3 DNA: TGTGCCACCAGTGATTTTGTACTAGCGGGAGGAATCGGGGAGCTGTTTTTT
J gene: TRBJ2-2; V gene: TRBV7-9; D gene: .; clone size: .; CDR3 protein: CASSLEGRENTGELFF; CDR3 DNA: TGTGCCAGCAGCTTAGAAGGGCGGGAGAACACCGGGGAGCTGTTTTTT
J gene: TRBJ2-4; V gene: TRBV7-9; D gene: TRBD1; clone size: .; CDR3 protein: CASSLGQGKNIQYF; CDR3 DNA: TGTGCCAGCAGTTTGGGACAGGGAAAAAACATTCAGTACTTC
J gene: TRBJ2-5; V gene: TRBV6-1; D gene: .; clone size: .; CDR3 protein: CASSEVGSYGQETQYF; CDR3 DNA: TGTGCCAGCAGTGAAGTCGGATCCTATGGCCAAGAGACCCAGTACTTC
J gene: TRBJ1-1; V gene: TRBV12-3/TRBV12-4; D gene: .; clone size: .; CDR3 protein: CASSDTGNTEAFF; CDR3 DNA: TGTGCCAGCAGTGATACAGGGAACACTGAAGCTTTCTTT
J gene: TRBJ1-2; V gene: TRBV28; D gene: .; clone size: once; CDR3 protein: CASSFDSFYGYTF; CDR3 DNA: TGTGCCAGCAGTTTTGACAGCTTCTATGGCTACACCTTC
J gene: TRBJ1-5; V gene: TRBV7-9; D gene: .; clone size: .; CDR3 protein: CASSRGLDQPQHF; CDR3 DNA: TGTGCCAGCAGCAGGGGATTGGATCAGCCCCAGCATTTT
J gene: TRBJ2-2; V gene: TRBV4-3; D gene: TRBD1; clone size: .; CDR3 protein: CASSPRRGRNTGELFF; CDR3 DNA: TGCGCCAGCAGCCCGAGAAGGGGGCGAAACACCGGGGAGCTGTTTTTT
J gene: TRBJ1-1; V gene: TRBV6-5; D gene: .; clone size: .; CDR3 protein: CASSSPGLNTEAFF; CDR3 DNA: TGTGCCAGCAGTTCGCCCGGATTGAACACTGAAGCTTTCTTT
J gene: TRBJ2-7; V gene: TRBV11-3; D gene: TRBD2; clone size: once; CDR3 protein: CASSDPRTEPLAGESYEQYF; CDR3 DNA: TGTGCCAGCAGCGACCCCCGTACAGAACCCCTAGCGGGAGAATCCTACGAGCAGTACTTC
J gene: TRBJ1-2; V gene: TRBV28; D gene: TRBD1; clone size: .; CDR3 protein: CASSLATGTYGYTF; CDR3 DNA: TGTGCCAGCAGTTTAGCGACAGGGACATATGGCTACACCTTC
J gene: TRBJ2-7; V gene: TRBV5-1; D gene: .; clone size: .; CDR3 protein: CASSLPRGAGSEQYF; CDR3 DNA: TGCGCCAGCAGCTTGCCGCGAGGGGCGGGGTCCGAGCAGTACTTC
J gene: TRBJ1-1; V gene: TRBV29-1; D gene: .; clone size: .; CDR3 protein: CSVAGGSGTEAFF; CDR3 DNA: TGCAGCGTCGCCGGGGGGTCGGGCACTGAAGCTTTCTTT
J gene: TRBJ1-3; V gene: TRBV28; D gene: TRBD1; clone size: .; CDR3 protein: CASSSPTGDSGNTIYF; CDR3 DNA: TGTGCCAGCAGTTCTCCGACAGGGGACTCTGGAAACACCATATATTTT
J gene: TRBJ1-6; V gene: TRBV28; D gene: .; clone size: .; CDR3 protein: CASTPRPRVNSPLHF; CDR3 DNA: TGTGCCAGCACCCCTAGACCGAGAGTGAATTCACCCCTCCACTTT
J gene: TRBJ2-7; V gene: TRBV4-1; D gene: .; clone size: .; CDR3 protein: CASSQHTTLGHEQYF; CDR3 DNA: TGCGCCAGCAGCCAACATACTACCCTTGGCCACGAGCAGTACTTC
J gene: TRBJ1-2; V gene: TRBV10-3; D gene: TRBD1; clone size: .; CDR3 protein: CAISERQGNYGYTF; CDR3 DNA: TGTGCCATCAGTGAAAGACAGGGCAACTATGGCTACACCTTC
J gene: TRBJ1-2; V gene: TRBV30; D gene: .; clone size: .; CDR3 protein: CAWSPPFDPDGSYGYTF; CDR3 DNA: TGTGCCTGGAGTCCCCCCTTTGACCCGGACGGGAGCTATGGCTACACCTTC
J gene: TRBJ2-7; V gene: TRBV6-5; D gene: .; clone size: .; CDR3 protein: CASDDWSEQYF; CDR3 DNA: TGTGCCAGTGACGACTGGTCAGAGCAGTACTTC
J gene: TRBJ2-1; V gene: TRBV11-3; D gene: TRBD2; clone size: .; CDR3 protein: CASSLGTSGSKSYNEQFF; CDR3 DNA: TGTGCCAGCAGCTTGGGCACTAGCGGGAGTAAATCCTACAATGAGCAGTTCTTC
J gene: TRBJ2-3; V gene: TRBV7-2; D gene: TRBD2; clone size: .; CDR3 protein: CASSLKAQALGERGTQYF; CDR3 DNA: TGTGCCAGCAGCTTAAAAGCTCAGGCCTTGGGGGAGCGGGGTACGCAGTATTTT
J gene: TRBJ2-5; V gene: TRBV10-3; D gene: .; clone size: .; CDR3 protein: CAISKAGGAHQETQYF; CDR3 DNA: TGTGCCATCAGCAAAGCGGGCGGAGCCCATCAAGAGACCCAGTACTTC
J gene: TRBJ1-3; V gene: TRBV7-9; D gene: .; clone size: .; CDR3 protein: CASITGLGNRSGNTIYF; CDR3 DNA: TGTGCCAGCATCACGGGGTTGGGCAACCGCTCTGGAAACACCATATATTTT
J gene: TRBJ2-7; V gene: TRBV19; D gene: .; clone size: .; CDR3 protein: CASSTRVGYEQYF; CDR3 DNA: TGTGCCAGTAGTACCAGGGTTGGCTACGAGCAGTACTTC
J gene: TRBJ1-2; V gene: TRBV9; D gene: .; clone size: .; CDR3 protein: CASSDPGRTTYNYGYTF; CDR3 DNA: TGTGCCAGCAGCGATCCGGGACGGACAACTTATAACTATGGCTACACCTTC